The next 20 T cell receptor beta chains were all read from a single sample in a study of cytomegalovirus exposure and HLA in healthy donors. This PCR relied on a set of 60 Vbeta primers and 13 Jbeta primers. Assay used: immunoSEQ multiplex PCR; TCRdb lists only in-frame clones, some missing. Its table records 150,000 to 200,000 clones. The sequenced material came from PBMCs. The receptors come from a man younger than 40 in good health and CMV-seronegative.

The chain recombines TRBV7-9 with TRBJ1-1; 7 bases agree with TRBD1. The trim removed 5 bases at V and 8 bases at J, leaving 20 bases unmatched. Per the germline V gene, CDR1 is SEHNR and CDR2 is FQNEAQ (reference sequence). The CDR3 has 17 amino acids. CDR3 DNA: TGTGCCAGCAGCCTCGACGACGTCATTAGGGTAGGGGGCGAAGCTTTCTTT. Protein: CASSLDDVIRVGGEAFF.

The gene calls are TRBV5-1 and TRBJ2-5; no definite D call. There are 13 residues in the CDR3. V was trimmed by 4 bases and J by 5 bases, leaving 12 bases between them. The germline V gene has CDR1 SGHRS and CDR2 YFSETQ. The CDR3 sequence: CASSRRASETQYF. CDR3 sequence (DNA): TGCGCCAGCAGCCGGCGAGCGTCGGAGACCCAGTACTTC. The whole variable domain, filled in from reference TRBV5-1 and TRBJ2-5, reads KAGVTQTPRYLIKTRGQQVTLSCSPISGHRSVSWYQQTPGQGLQFLFEYFSETQRNKGNFPGRFSGRQFSNSRSEMNVSTLELGDSALYLCASSRRASETQYFGPGTRLLVL.

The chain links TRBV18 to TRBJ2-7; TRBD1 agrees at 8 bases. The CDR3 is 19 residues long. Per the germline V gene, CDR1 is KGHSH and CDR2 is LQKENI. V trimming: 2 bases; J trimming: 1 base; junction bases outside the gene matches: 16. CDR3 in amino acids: CASSPIAGQGTSGSYEQYF. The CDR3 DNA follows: TGTGCCAGCTCACCAATAGCAGGACAGGGAACGAGCGGATCCTACGAGCAGTACTTC.

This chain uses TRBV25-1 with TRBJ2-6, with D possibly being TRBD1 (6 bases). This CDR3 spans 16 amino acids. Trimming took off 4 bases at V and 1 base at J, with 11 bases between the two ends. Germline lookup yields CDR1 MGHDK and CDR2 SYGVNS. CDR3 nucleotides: TGTGCCAGCAGTGTACTCACAGGGTCTGGGGCCAACGTCCTGACTTTC. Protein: CASSVLTGSGANVLTF.

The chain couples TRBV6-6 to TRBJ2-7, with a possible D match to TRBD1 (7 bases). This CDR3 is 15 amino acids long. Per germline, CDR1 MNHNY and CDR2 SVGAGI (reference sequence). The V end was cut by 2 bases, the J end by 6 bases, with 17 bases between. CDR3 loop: CASSYGQGGVGEQYF. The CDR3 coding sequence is TGTGCCAGCAGTTACGGTCAGGGGGGTGTAGGCGAGCAGTACTTC.

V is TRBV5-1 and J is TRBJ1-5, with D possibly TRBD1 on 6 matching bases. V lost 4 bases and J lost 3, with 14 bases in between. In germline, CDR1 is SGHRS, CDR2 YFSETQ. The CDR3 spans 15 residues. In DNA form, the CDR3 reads TGCGCCAGCAGCCCCCCGGACAGCTTCAATCAGCCCCAGCATTTT. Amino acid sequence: CASSPPDSFNQPQHF. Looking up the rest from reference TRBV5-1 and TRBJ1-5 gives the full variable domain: KAGVTQTPRYLIKTRGQQVTLSCSPISGHRSVSWYQQTPGQGLQFLFEYFSETQRNKGNFPGRFSGRQFSNSRSEMNVSTLELGDSALYLCASSPPDSFNQPQHFGDGTRLSIL.

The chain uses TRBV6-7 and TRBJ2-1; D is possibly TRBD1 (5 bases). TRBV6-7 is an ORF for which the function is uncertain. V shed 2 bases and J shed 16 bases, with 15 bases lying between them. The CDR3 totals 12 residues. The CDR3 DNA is TGTGCCAGCAGTTACGGGGCCTGTGGGGAATTCTTC. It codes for CASSYGACGEFF.

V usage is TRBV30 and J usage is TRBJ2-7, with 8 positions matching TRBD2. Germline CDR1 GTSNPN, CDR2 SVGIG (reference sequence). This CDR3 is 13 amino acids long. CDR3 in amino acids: CALNGGGSYEQYF. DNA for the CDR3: TGTGCGCTTAACGGGGGGGGCAGCTACGAGCAGTACTTC. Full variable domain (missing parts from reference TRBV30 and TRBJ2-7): SQTIHQWPATLVQPVGSPLSLECTVEGTSNPNLYWYRQAAGRGLQLLFYSVGIGQISSEVPQNLSASRPQDRQFILSSKKLLLSDSGFYLCALNGGGSYEQYFGPGTRLTVT.

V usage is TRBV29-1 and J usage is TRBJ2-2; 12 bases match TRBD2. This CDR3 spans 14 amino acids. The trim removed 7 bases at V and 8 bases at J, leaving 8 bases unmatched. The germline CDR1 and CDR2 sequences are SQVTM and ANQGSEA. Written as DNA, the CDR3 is TGCAGCGCCCCTAGCGGGAGGGCCCCTGGGGAGCTGTTTTTT. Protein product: CSAPSGRAPGELFF.

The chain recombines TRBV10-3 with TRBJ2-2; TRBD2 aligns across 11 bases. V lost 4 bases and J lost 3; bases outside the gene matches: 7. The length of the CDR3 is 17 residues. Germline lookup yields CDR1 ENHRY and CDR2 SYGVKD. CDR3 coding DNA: TGTGCCATCAGTGGCATACTAGCGGGGGCCCACACCGGGGAGCTGTTTTTT. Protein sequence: CAISGILAGAHTGELFF.

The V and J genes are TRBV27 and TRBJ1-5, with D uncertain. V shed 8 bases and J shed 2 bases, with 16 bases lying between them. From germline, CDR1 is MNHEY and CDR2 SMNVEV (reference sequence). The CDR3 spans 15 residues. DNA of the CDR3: TGTGCCAGCGGGCGTGGAGGGTGGGGCAATCAGCCCCAGCATTTT. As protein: CASGRGGWGNQPQHF.

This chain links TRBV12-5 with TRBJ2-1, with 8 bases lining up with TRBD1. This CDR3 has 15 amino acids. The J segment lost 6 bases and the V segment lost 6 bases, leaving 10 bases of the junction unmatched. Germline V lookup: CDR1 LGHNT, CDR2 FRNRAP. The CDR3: CASGFLTGTGNEQFF. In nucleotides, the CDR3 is TGTGCTAGTGGCTTCCTCACCGGGACAGGCAATGAGCAGTTCTTC. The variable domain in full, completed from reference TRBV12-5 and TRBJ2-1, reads DARVTQTPRHKVTEMGQEVTMRCQPILGHNTVFWYRQTMMQGLELLAYFRNRAPLDDSGMPKDRFSAEMPDATLATLKIQPSEPRDSAVYFCASGFLTGTGNEQFFGPGTRLTVL.

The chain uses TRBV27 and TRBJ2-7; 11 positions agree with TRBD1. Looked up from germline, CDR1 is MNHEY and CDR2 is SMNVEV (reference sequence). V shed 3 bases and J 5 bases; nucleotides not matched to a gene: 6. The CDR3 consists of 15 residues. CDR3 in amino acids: CASSLLGQGAHEQYF. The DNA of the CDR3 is TGTGCCAGCAGTTTGCTAGGACAGGGGGCCCACGAGCAGTACTTC.

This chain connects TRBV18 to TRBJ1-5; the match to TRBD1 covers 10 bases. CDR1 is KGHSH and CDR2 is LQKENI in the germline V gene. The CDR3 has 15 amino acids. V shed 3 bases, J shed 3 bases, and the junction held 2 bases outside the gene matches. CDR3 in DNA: TGTGCCAGCTCACCCGGGACAGGGGTCAATCAGCCCCAGCATTTT. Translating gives CASSPGTGVNQPQHF.

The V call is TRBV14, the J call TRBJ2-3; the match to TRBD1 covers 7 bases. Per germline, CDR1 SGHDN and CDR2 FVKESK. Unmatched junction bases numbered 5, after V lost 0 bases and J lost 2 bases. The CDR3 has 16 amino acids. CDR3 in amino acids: CASSQDGGQITDTQYF. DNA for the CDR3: TGTGCCAGCAGCCAAGATGGGGGACAGATCACAGATACGCAGTATTTT.

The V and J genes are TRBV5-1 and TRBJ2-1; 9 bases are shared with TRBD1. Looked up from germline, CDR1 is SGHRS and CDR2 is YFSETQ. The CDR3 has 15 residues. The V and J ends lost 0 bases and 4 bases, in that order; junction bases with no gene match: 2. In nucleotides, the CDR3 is TGCGCCAGCAGCTTGGCAGGACAGGGGTACAATGAGCAGTTCTTC. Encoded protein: CASSLAGQGYNEQFF.

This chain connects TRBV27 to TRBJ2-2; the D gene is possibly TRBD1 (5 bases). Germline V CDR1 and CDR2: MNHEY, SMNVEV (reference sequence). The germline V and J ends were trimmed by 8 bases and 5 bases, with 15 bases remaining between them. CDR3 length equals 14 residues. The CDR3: CASVKGPGTGELFF. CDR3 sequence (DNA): TGTGCCAGCGTGAAGGGGCCCGGGACCGGGGAGCTGTTTTTT.

Written as DNA, the CDR3 is TGTGCCAGCAGCTTAGAGCAACAGCCCCAGCATTTT. Encoded protein: CASSLEQQPQHF. This chain joins TRBV7-8 and TRBJ1-5; D unclear. The V end was cut by 1 base, the J end by 7 bases, with 5 bases between. CDR1 is SGHVS and CDR2 is FQNEAQ in the germline V gene. This CDR3 has 12 residues.

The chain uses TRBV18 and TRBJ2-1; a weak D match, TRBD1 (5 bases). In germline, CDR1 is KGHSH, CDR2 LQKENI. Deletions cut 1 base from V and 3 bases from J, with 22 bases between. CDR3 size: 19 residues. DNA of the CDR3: TGTGCCAGCTCACCACTTTATGATTCAGGGCCTTCCGTCTACAATGAGCAGTTCTTC. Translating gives CASSPLYDSGPSVYNEQFF. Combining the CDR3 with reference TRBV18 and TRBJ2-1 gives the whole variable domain NAGVMQNPRHLVRRRGQEARLRCSPMKGHSHVYWYRQLPEEGLKFMVYLQKENIIDESGMPKERFSAEFPKEGPSILRIQQVVRGDSAAYFCASSPLYDSGPSVYNEQFFGPGTRLTVL.

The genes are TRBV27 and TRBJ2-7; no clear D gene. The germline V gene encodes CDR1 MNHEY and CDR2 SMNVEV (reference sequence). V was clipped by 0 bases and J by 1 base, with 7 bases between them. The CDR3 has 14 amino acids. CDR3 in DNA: TGTGCCAGCAGTTTATCCCAGGTATCCTACGAGCAGTACTTC. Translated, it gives CASSLSQVSYEQYF.